These 29 T cell receptor beta chains came from one sample sequenced in a study of PD-1 blockade in mismatch repair-deficient tumors. The antigens these receptors bind are not known. Regarding time point: roughly 11-day in vitro stimulation with candidate neoantigen peptide 6. Using immunoSEQ multiplex PCR, the repertoire was profiled, and TCRdb retains in-frame clones only, with some absent. This table has about 15,000 clones, 70% to 90% appearing once. The source was cells cultured in vitro, collected from a patient treated with pembrolizumab. Every receptor here comes from an adult with mismatch repair-deficient cancer.

The genes are TRBV29-1 and TRBJ1-2; D may be TRBD1 (5 bases). Germline lookup yields CDR1 SQVTM and CDR2 ANQGSEA. The V end lost 0 bases, the J end lost 5 bases, and 22 bases lay between the germline ends. This CDR3 is 17 amino acids long. The CDR3 sequence is CSVEDRGTGRGKYGYTF. DNA for the CDR3: TGCAGCGTTGAAGATCGGGGGACGGGTAGGGGAAAATATGGCTACACCTTC.

J is TRBJ2-2 and V is TRBV5-4; D call uncertain. The CDR3 runs to 15 residues. The V end lost 1 base, the J end lost 2 bases, and 9 bases lay between the germline ends. Germline CDR1 is SGHNT and CDR2 is YYREEE (reference sequence). The CDR3 nucleotides read TGTGCCAGCAGCTTGTGGGGTTCCAACACCGGGGAGCTGTTTTTT. Residues: CASSLWGSNTGELFF.

This clone turned up a few times. V gene TRBV2 combines with J gene TRBJ2-3, with a tentative D call TRBD2 (5 bases). This CDR3 has 15 residues. Trimming stripped 7 bases from V and 1 base from J, with 15 bases between. The germline CDR1 and CDR2 sequences are SNHLY and FYNNEI. The CDR3 bases are TGTGCCAGCATCCCGGGGAACCTTCGCACAGATACGCAGTATTTT. It codes for CASIPGNLRTDTQYF. Full variable domain (remainder filled in from reference TRBV2 and TRBJ2-3): EPEVTQTPSHQVTQMGQEVILRCVPISNHLYFYWYRQILGQKVEFLVSFYNNEISEKSEIFDDQFSVERPDGSNFTLKIRSTKLEDSAMYFCASIPGNLRTDTQYFGPGTRLTVL.

CDR3 bases: TGTGCCAGCTCACGGCTTAGGACAGAACAAGAGACCCAGTACTTC. Its translation: CASSRLRTEQETQYF. The gene calls are TRBV18 and TRBJ2-5, with D tentatively TRBD1 (6 bases). CDR1 and CDR2 from the germline V gene are KGHSH and LQKENI. The CDR3 is 15 residues long. V dropped 4 bases and J dropped 2 bases, with 14 bases sitting between them.

J is TRBJ2-3 and V is TRBV5-6; 7 bases are a match to TRBD1. CDR3 length: 18 amino acids. Losses at the gene ends were 0 bases for V and 8 bases for J; bases not matched to a gene: 18. The germline CDR1 and CDR2 sequences are SGHDT and YYEEEE. The CDR3 bases are TGTGCCAGCAGCTTGGAGACAGGGTTCATAGCTAGAGGAGGTACGCAGTATTTT. This encodes CASSLETGFIARGGTQYF.

The rearrangement links TRBV16 to TRBJ1-2, with no clear D. The CDR3 consists of 13 residues. V was pared by 5 bases and J by 0 bases, with 7 bases between. CDR1 and CDR2 (germline): KGHSY, FQNENV. CDR3 sequence: CASSGLANYGYTF. CDR3 DNA: TGTGCCAGCAGCGGACTCGCTAACTATGGCTACACCTTC. The full variable domain, its missing parts supplied by reference TRBV16 and TRBJ1-2, is GEEVAQTPKHLVRGEGQKAKLYCAPIKGHSYVFWYQQVLKNEFKFLISFQNENVFDETGMPKERFSAKCLPNSPCSLEIQATKLEDSAVYFCASSGLANYGYTFGSGTRLTVV.

This clone has only one observation. V and J are TRBV6-6 and TRBJ2-7, with TRBD2 identical over 11 bases. The germline CDR1 and CDR2 sequences are MNHNY and SVGAGI (reference sequence). The CDR3 runs to 15 residues. V dropped 2 bases and J dropped 3; count of bases not matched to a gene: 3. CDR3 residues: CASSYQTSGVYEQYF. The CDR3 DNA is TGTGCCAGCAGTTACCAGACTAGCGGGGTCTACGAGCAGTACTTC.

The genes are TRBV29-1 and TRBJ2-7; D ambiguous. The CDR3 has 12 residues. V was shortened by 3 bases and J by 9 bases, with 15 bases between the two germline ends. Per the germline V gene, CDR1 is SQVTM and CDR2 is ANQGSEA. The CDR3 loop reads CSVDEIGGGQYF. CDR3 DNA sequence: TGCAGCGTTGATGAAATAGGTGGTGGGCAGTACTTC.

The chain links TRBV7-9 to TRBJ2-7; the D gene is possibly TRBD2 (6 bases). Trimming left V 2 bases short and J 3 bases short, with 11 bases between. Germline V CDR1 and CDR2: SEHNR, FQNEAQ (reference sequence). The CDR3 is 14 residues long. The CDR3 is CASSLLLADYEQYF. The CDR3, as DNA: TGTGCCAGCAGCTTACTACTAGCCGACTACGAGCAGTACTTC.

The gene calls are TRBV7-9 and TRBJ2-3; TRBD2 aligns across 9 bases. Germline V lookup: CDR1 SEHNR, CDR2 FQNEAQ (reference sequence). V dropped 2 bases and J dropped 4; count of bases not matched to a gene: 4. The CDR3 has 15 residues. The chain's CDR3 is CASSLNSGGPDTQYF. The CDR3 nucleotides read TGTGCCAGCAGCTTAAACAGCGGGGGGCCAGATACGCAGTATTTT.

The chain employs TRBV27 and TRBJ2-1, with no clear D. Trimming stripped 4 bases from V and 4 bases from J, with 2 bases between. There are 11 residues in the CDR3. Looked up from germline, CDR1 is MNHEY and CDR2 is SMNVEV (reference sequence). The CDR3, as DNA: TGTGCCAGCAGTTGGTACAATGAGCAGTTCTTC. Translation: CASSWYNEQFF.

This sequence joins TRBV1 and TRBJ2-7; the D call in the table, TRBD2, was not verified against the DNA. TRBV1 is a pseudogene locus. This CDR3 has 14 residues. The CDR3 DNA follows: TGCACCAGCAGCCAAGGAGGCAGAACCTACGAGCAGTACTTC. It encodes CTSSQGGRTYEQYF.

This chain links TRBV30 with TRBJ2-1; no clear D gene. The length of the CDR3 is 15 residues. Germline V gene lookup returns CDR1 GTSNPN and CDR2 SVGIG (reference sequence). V lost 0 bases, J lost 5 bases, and 14 bases lay in between. The chain's CDR3 is CAWSVRDWPNNEQFF. The CDR3 DNA reads TGTGCCTGGAGTGTAAGGGATTGGCCAAACAATGAGCAGTTCTTC.

The chain carries TRBV7-6 and TRBJ1-3; D gene ambiguous. The V gene lost 0 bases and the J gene lost 3 bases, with 3 bases spanning the gap. The CDR3 has 13 amino acids. The germline CDR1 and CDR2 sequences are SGHVS and FNYEAQ. The CDR3 region is CASSLAGGNTIYF. CDR3 DNA sequence: TGTGCCAGCAGCTTAGCAGGTGGAAACACCATATATTTT.

The V gene is TRBV7-9, the J gene TRBJ2-2; 7 bases align to TRBD2. V was pared by 3 bases and J by 4 bases, with 8 bases of the junction left unmatched. The CDR3 contains 16 residues. From germline, CDR1 is SEHNR and CDR2 FQNEAQ (reference sequence). The CDR3 sequence is CASSFWREIGTGELFF. CDR3 DNA sequence: TGTGCCAGCAGCTTCTGGCGGGAGATTGGCACCGGGGAGCTGTTTTTT.

This chain joins TRBV2 and TRBJ2-2; no clear D gene. V was trimmed by 6 bases and J by 8 bases, leaving 13 bases between them. The CDR3 length is 13 residues. Germline values: CDR1 SNHLY, CDR2 FYNNEI. CDR3 nucleotides: TGTGCCAGCAGCTTAACTGGTGGGGGGGAGCTGTTTTTT. Translation gives CASSLTGGGELFF.

The chain links TRBV15 to TRBJ1-3; D call uncertain. V shed 3 bases and J shed 0 bases, with 6 bases lying between them. This CDR3 has 14 amino acids. Germline lookup yields CDR1 LNHNV and CDR2 YYDKDF (reference sequence). The chain's CDR3 is CATSRGISGNTIYF. Here the CDR3 DNA reads TGTGCCACCAGCAGGGGTATCTCTGGAAACACCATATATTTT. Using reference TRBV15 and TRBJ1-3 for the parts outside the CDR3, the full variable domain is DAMVIQNPRYQVTQFGKPVTLSCSQTLNHNVMYWYQQKSSQAPKLLFHYYDKDFNNEADTPDNFQSRRPNTSFCFLDIRSPGLGDTAMYLCATSRGISGNTIYFGEGSWLTVV.

This chain links TRBV6-5 with TRBJ2-3; 7 positions match TRBD2. J lost 2 bases, V lost 2 bases, and 4 bases had no gene match. The CDR3 totals 15 residues. In germline, CDR1 is MNHEY, CDR2 SVGAGI. CDR3 coding DNA: TGTGCCAGCAGTTACGGCGGGAGAGACACAGATACGCAGTATTTT. This sequence encodes CASSYGGRDTDTQYF.

This clone was observed a single time. The J gene is TRBJ2-2, the V gene TRBV7-8; D possibly corresponds to TRBD2 (5 bases). The germline V and J ends were trimmed by 6 bases and 5 bases, with 7 bases remaining between them. The germline V gene has CDR1 SGHVS and CDR2 FQNEAQ. This CDR3 has 12 amino acids. The CDR3 DNA sequence: TGTGCCAGCAGACCGGGGACCGGGGAGCTGTTTTTT. Translating gives CASRPGTGELFF.

This clone came up a few times. The CDR3 bases are TGTGCCAGCACCCAGAACACCGGGGAGCTGTTTTTT. It codes for CASTQNTGELFF. The chain links TRBV11-3 to TRBJ2-2, with D hard to call. This CDR3 has 12 amino acids. V was trimmed by 7 bases and J by 1 base, leaving 4 bases between them. CDR1 is SGHNT, CDR2 YENEEA, per germline.

The chain couples TRBV28 to TRBJ1-2; D call uncertain. This CDR3 region has 13 residues. With 5 bases removed from V and 0 bases from J, the gap between germline ends came to 7 bases. The germline V gene encodes CDR1 MDHEN and CDR2 SYDVKM. The CDR3 DNA is TGTGCCAGCAGTGAAAGGGCTAACTATGGCTACACCTTC. Residues: CASSERANYGYTF.

The genes are TRBV9 and TRBJ1-1; possible D gene TRBD1, 6 bases. Germline V gene sequence: CDR1 SGDLS, CDR2 YYNGEE. The CDR3 is 15 amino acids. The V end lost 3 bases, the J end lost 1 base, and 13 bases lay between the germline ends. The CDR3 DNA reads TGTGCCAGCAGCGCATCCGGGACACGGAACACTGAAGCTTTCTTT. Translating gives CASSASGTRNTEAFF.

The V call is TRBV29-1, the J call TRBJ2-1; TRBD1 is a possible D gene (5 bases). CDR1 and CDR2 from the germline V gene are SQVTM and ANQGSEA. V was clipped by 0 bases and J by 10 bases, with 10 bases between them. This CDR3 spans 12 amino acids. The CDR3 nucleotides are TGCAGCGTTGAAGAGAGTAGACAGGAGCAGTTCTTC. Translation gives CSVEESRQEQFF.

J is TRBJ2-1 and V is TRBV27, with 9 bases identical to TRBD2. The CDR3 has 16 amino acids. The germline gives CDR1 MNHEY, CDR2 SMNVEV (reference sequence). The ends lost 3 bases at V and 0 bases at J; junction bases unmatched: 3. CDR3 nucleotides: TGTGCCAGCAGTTTCCATAGCGGGAGCTCCTACAATGAGCAGTTCTTC. Its protein product is CASSFHSGSSYNEQFF.

V usage is TRBV5-4 and J usage is TRBJ2-5; D ambiguous. V was pared by 0 bases and J by 5 bases, with 11 bases between. Looked up from germline, CDR1 is SGHNT and CDR2 is YYREEE (reference sequence). The CDR3 has 14 residues. The CDR3 sequence: CASSLAASGETQYF. The DNA for the CDR3 is TGTGCCAGCAGCTTGGCCGCTAGTGGGGAGACCCAGTACTTC. The whole variable domain, filled in from reference TRBV5-4 and TRBJ2-5, reads ETGVTQSPTHLIKTRGQQVTLRCSSQSGHNTVSWYQQALGQGPQFIFQYYREEENGRGNFPPRFSGLQFPNYSSELNVNALELDDSALYLCASSLAASGETQYFGPGTRLLVL.

The chain links TRBV7-2 to TRBJ2-7; D tentatively fits TRBD1 or TRBD2 (5 bases each). Germline V CDR1 and CDR2: SGHTA, FQGNSA. CDR3 length: 13 amino acids. The V end lost 3 bases, the J end lost 6 bases, and 12 bases lay between the germline ends. The CDR3 coding sequence is TGTGCCAGCAGCTTTGATAGGGGACGCGAGCAGTACTTC. It translates to CASSFDRGREQYF.

The chain couples TRBV18 to TRBJ1-5; D unresolved. Germline-derived CDR1 and CDR2 are KGHSH and LQKENI. Between the trimmed V and J ends, which lost 5 bases and 3 bases, there was a span of 14 bases. CDR3 length: 15 residues. CDR3 sequence (DNA): TGTGCCAGCTCAGAAACGACACTAACCAATCAGCCCCAGCATTTT. Translating it yields CASSETTLTNQPQHF.

The genes are TRBV28 and TRBJ2-4; possibly TRBD1 for D (5 bases). Germline loops: CDR1 MDHEN, CDR2 SYDVKM. Trimming left V 5 bases short and J 9 bases short, with 17 bases between. This CDR3 is 14 amino acids long. CDR3 sequence (DNA): TGTGCCAGCAGTCTCCCCGCAGGGCTGGGCATTCAGTACTTC. It is translated as CASSLPAGLGIQYF. Complete variable domain (other parts from reference TRBV28 and TRBJ2-4): DVKVTQSSRYLVKRTGEKVFLECVQDMDHENMFWYRQDPGLGLRLIYFSYDVKMKEKGDIPEGYSVSREKKERFSLILESASTNQTSMYLCASSLPAGLGIQYFGAGTRLSVL.

This clone was counted a single time. The V gene is TRBV6-6, the J gene TRBJ2-7; 7 bases match TRBD1. The V gene's germline CDR1 is MNHNY and CDR2 SVGAGI (reference sequence). The ends lost 4 bases at V and 2 bases at J; junction bases unmatched: 5. The CDR3 contains 14 residues. This CDR3 reads CASSSQGLPYEQYF. In nucleotides, the CDR3 is TGTGCCAGCAGTTCACAGGGGCTACCCTACGAGCAGTACTTC.